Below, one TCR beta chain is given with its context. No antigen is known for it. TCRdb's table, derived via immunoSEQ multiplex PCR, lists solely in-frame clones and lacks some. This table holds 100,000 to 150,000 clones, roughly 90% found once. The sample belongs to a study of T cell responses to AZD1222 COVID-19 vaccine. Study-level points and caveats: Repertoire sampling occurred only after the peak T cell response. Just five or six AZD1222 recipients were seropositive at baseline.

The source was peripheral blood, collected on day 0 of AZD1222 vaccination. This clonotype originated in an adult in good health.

In DNA form, the CDR3 reads TGTGCCCGTCAGGGATCGGGACTAGCGGGGGGAGATACGCAGTATTTT. It translates to CARQGSGLAGGDTQYF. V and J are TRBV2 and TRBJ2-3; 15 nucleotides agree with TRBD2. The CDR3 length is 16 residues. Trimming took 11 bases from V and 5 from J; bases not matched to a gene: 11. Germline-derived CDR1 and CDR2 are SNHLY and FYNNEI.